Each of the 13 T cell receptor beta chains below was sequenced from the same sample in a study of T-cell reconstitution after alpha-beta-depleted transplantation in children. Preparation of the TCRbeta library used unique molecular identifiers. TCRdb analysed the PCR reads with MiXCR anew, one entry per CDR3 protein. There are about a million distinct CDR3 sequences in the sample; about 29% occur only once, and roughly 28% lies in the top ten. This sample comprised PBMCs, mostly from graft donor cells, obtained 360 days after TCRalphabeta/CD19-depleted stem cell transplant. The receptors come from a boy in the first two years of life who had a stem cell transplant for SCID, so the T cells may come from the graft donor.

This sequence joins TRBV18 and TRBJ1-2; D unresolved. Germline V gene data show CDR1 as KGHSH and CDR2 as LQKENI. This CDR3 region has 14 residues. The V and J ends lost 2 bases and 5 bases respectively, with 12 bases between them. The CDR3 reads CASSPATQEYGYTF. CDR3 bases: TGTGCCAGCTCACCAGCGACCCAGGAATATGGCTACACCTTC.

The chain employs TRBV7-9 and TRBJ1-6; 7 positions agree with TRBD1. This CDR3 is 16 amino acids long. Germline CDR1 and CDR2: SEHNR and FQNEAQ (reference sequence). V was pared by 5 bases and J by 6 bases, with 10 bases of the junction left unmatched. CDR3 region: CASSLRTGEGNSPLHF. The CDR3 DNA is TGTGCCAGCAGCCTAAGGACAGGAGAGGGTAATTCACCCCTCCACTTT.

This clonotype was found a few times. The CDR3 DNA reads TGTGCCAGCAGCGAGGACAGGGTAGGTTACGAGCAGTACTTC. Amino acids: CASSEDRVGYEQYF. This rearrangement joins TRBV28 to TRBJ2-7; TRBD1 matches 8 bases. This CDR3 is built from 14 residues. With V trimmed by 6 bases and J by 4 bases, 8 bases remained unmatched. Germline V lookup: CDR1 MDHEN, CDR2 SYDVKM.

This clonotype was observed a few times. This chain joins TRBV20-1 and TRBJ1-5; the D gene is possibly TRBD1 (6 bases). The CDR3 covers 13 residues. Germline V gene sequence: CDR1 DFQATT, CDR2 SNEGSKA (reference sequence). V lost 6 bases and J lost 3, with 12 bases in between. The DNA of the CDR3 is TGCAGTGCAAGGGGGGGCCTCAATCAGCCCCAGCATTTT. It is translated as CSARGGLNQPQHF.

The rearrangement joins TRBV16 to TRBJ1-5; D might be TRBD1 (5 bases). This CDR3 has 15 residues. CDR1 and CDR2 from the germline V gene are KGHSY and FQNENV. V was cut by 4 bases and J by 4 bases, with 14 bases left in between. The CDR3 DNA sequence: TGTGCCAGCAGCCTGACCGGGACGTCAAATCAGCCCCAGCATTTT. Translated: CASSLTGTSNQPQHF.

A few counts support this clonotype. J is TRBJ2-7 and V is TRBV6-5; D may be TRBD1 (6 bases). CDR3 length: 14 residues. Trimming removed 2 bases at V and 0 bases at J, with 8 bases between. CDR1 MNHEY and CDR2 SVGAGI come from the germline V gene. DNA of the CDR3: TGTGCCAGCAGTTACAGGGACAACTCCTACGAGCAGTACTTC. Translation gives CASSYRDNSYEQYF.

This clonotype was seen ten or more times. J is TRBJ2-1 and V is TRBV4-2; 7 bases fit TRBD2. The CDR3 consists of 15 residues. Trimming cost V 1 base and J 6 bases; bases outside gene matches: 6. CDR1 and CDR2 (germline): LGHNA, YNFKEQ. In nucleotides, the CDR3 is TGTGCCAGCAGCCAAGGGGCAGCGGGGAGCAATGAGCAGTTCTTC. It encodes CASSQGAAGSNEQFF.

The chain is built from TRBV11-2 and TRBJ2-2, with TRBD2 identical over 8 bases. Trimming took 2 bases from V and 5 from J; bases not matched to a gene: 10. This CDR3 is built from 17 residues. The germline V gene encodes CDR1 SGHAT and CDR2 FQNNGV. The CDR3 region has the DNA TGTGCCAGCAGCTTAACCCCGGGGGGGCCACGGACCGGGGAGCTGTTTTTT. It is translated as CASSLTPGGPRTGELFF.

This clonotype was seen more than once but under ten times. The rearrangement links TRBV4-2 to TRBJ2-1; the D is unclear. The CDR3 contains 14 residues. Trimming cost V 1 base and J 4 bases, with 8 bases left between them. Germline CDR1 LGHNA, CDR2 YNFKEQ. The CDR3 protein is CASSQVKSYNEQFF. The DNA of the CDR3 is TGTGCCAGCAGCCAAGTTAAAAGTTACAATGAGCAGTTCTTC.

The V call is TRBV29-1, the J call TRBJ2-3, with D possibly being TRBD2 (7 bases). The CDR3 has 14 residues. Germline lookup yields CDR1 SQVTM and CDR2 ANQGSEA. Trimming removed 6 bases at V and 4 bases at J, with 17 bases between. CDR3 sequence reads: CSVVKGGRADTQYF. The DNA for the CDR3 is TGCAGCGTCGTTAAGGGGGGGCGGGCAGATACGCAGTATTTT.

The chain employs TRBV20-1 and TRBJ1-1; D unclear. This CDR3 comprises 12 residues. V was shortened by 0 bases and J by 8 bases, with 10 bases between the two germline ends. CDR1 and CDR2 (germline): DFQATT, SNEGSKA (reference sequence). CDR3 in amino acids: CSARDRAGEAFF. CDR3 coding DNA: TGCAGTGCTAGAGATCGGGCAGGCGAAGCTTTCTTT.

This clonotype has just a few counts. The rearrangement joins TRBV7-3 to TRBJ2-1; D is possibly TRBD2 (5 bases). Germline CDR1 is SGHTA and CDR2 is FQGTGA. The CDR3 runs 15 residues. V was trimmed by 1 base and J by 6 bases, leaving 13 bases between them. The CDR3 nucleotides read TGTGCCAGCAGCTTAATGCGGACTGGGGTCAATGAGCAGTTCTTC. Residues: CASSLMRTGVNEQFF.

V gene TRBV7-6 combines with J gene TRBJ2-1; D remains ambiguous. Germline lookup yields CDR1 SGHVS and CDR2 FNYEAQ. The CDR3 extends over 16 amino acids. The ends were cut back, 5 bases at V and 5 bases at J, with 19 bases in the middle. The CDR3 sequence is CASSKTAAWLDNEQFF. The CDR3 DNA sequence: TGTGCCAGCAGCAAGACCGCTGCCTGGTTGGACAATGAGCAGTTCTTC.